This record concerns one T cell receptor (beta chain) sequence. This entry is derived from a study of shared clonotypes between healthy human individuals. Libraries were prepared by immunoSEQ multiplex PCR; TCRdb keeps only in-frame clonotypes and omits some of them. Of 2 million to 2.5 million clones in the sample, roughly 94% were seen once. Germline trimming cut 1 base from V and 4 bases from J; bases unmatched to any gene: 20. The CDR3 spans 21 residues. The germline gives CDR1 LGHNT, CDR2 FRNRAP. The source material was naive CD4+ T cells sorted from blood. Sample subset: CD45RA+ positively selected. The source is a man aged 18 to 30 in good health. The rearrangement links TRBV12-5 to TRBJ2-3; 10 bases align to TRBD2. CDR3 protein: CASGLAPTKTSGRAWADTQYF. The CDR3 DNA reads TGTGCTAGTGGTTTGGCGCCGACGAAAACGAGCGGGAGGGCCTGGGCAGATACGCAGTATTTT.